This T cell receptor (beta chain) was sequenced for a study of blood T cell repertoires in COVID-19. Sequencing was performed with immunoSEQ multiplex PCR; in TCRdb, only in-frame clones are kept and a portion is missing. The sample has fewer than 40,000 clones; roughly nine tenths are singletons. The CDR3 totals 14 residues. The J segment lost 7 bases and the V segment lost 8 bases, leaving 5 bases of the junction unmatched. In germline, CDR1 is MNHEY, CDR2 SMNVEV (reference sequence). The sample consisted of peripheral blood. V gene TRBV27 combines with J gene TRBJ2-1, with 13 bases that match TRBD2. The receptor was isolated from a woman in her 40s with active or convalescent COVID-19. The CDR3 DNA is TGTGCCAGCCGTTCGGGACTAGCGGGAAATGAGCAGTTCTTC. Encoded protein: CASRSGLAGNEQFF.